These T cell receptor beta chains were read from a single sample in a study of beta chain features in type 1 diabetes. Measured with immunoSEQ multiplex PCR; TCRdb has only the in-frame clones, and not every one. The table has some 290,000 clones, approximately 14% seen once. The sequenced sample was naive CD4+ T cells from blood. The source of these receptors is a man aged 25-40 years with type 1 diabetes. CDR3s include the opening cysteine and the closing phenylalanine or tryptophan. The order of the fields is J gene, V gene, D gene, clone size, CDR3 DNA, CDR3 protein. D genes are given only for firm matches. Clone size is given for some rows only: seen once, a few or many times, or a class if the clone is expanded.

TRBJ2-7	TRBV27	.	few	TGTGCCAGCAGTTTATCTCCCGGTCCGACCTACGAGCAGTACTTC	CASSLSPGPTYEQYF
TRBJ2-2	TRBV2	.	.	TGTGCCAGCAGTGAAAGGGGCAGGGAATTTAACACCGGGGAGCTGTTTTTT	CASSERGREFNTGELFF
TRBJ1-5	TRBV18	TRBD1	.	TGTGCCAGCTCACTCTCAGGGGGCATCAATCAGCCCCAGCATTTT	CASSLSGGINQPQHF
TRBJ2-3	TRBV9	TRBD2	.	TGTGCCAGCAGCGTACTCAGCGGGACTAGCACAGATACGCAGTATTTT	CASSVLSGTSTDTQYF
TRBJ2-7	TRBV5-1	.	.	TGCGCCAGCAGCTTGCAGGGGCAGAACGAGCAGTACTTC	CASSLQGQNEQYF
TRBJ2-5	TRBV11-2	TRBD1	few	TGTGCCAGCAGCAGGAAGGGGGCAGTGGGAGAGACCCAGTACTTC	CASSRKGAVGETQYF
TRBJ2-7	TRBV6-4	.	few	TGTGCCAGCAGTCGGGTGCCGAGCGGGACAAACGAGCAGTACTTC	CASSRVPSGTNEQYF
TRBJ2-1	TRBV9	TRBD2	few	TGTGCCAGCAGCACCGCCGGGACTAGGGGCAGTGAGCAGTTCTTC	CASSTAGTRGSEQFF
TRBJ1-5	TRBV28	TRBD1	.	TGTGCCACCCGGTCAGGGGGATATAGTCAGCCCCAGCATTTT	CATRSGGYSQPQHF
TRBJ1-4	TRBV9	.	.	TGTGCCAGCAGCCAGGGGAGAAGCTTGGGTGAAAAACTGTTTTTT	CASSQGRSLGEKLFF
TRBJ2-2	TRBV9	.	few	TGTGCCAGCAGCGTCGCCCGGTCGAACACCGGGGAGCTGTTTTTT	CASSVARSNTGELFF
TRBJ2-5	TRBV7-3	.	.	TGTGCCAGCAGCTTCCAAGGCGGGCAAGAGACCCAGTACTTC	CASSFQGGQETQYF
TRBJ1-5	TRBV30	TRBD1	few	TGTGCCTGGAGTGGACAGGGAGGTCAGCCCCAGCATTTT	CAWSGQGGQPQHF
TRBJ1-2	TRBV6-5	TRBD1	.	TGTGCCAGCAGGCGCGCAGGGGGCGCGGGCTATGGCTACACCTTC	CASRRAGGAGYGYTF
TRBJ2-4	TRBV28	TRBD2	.	TGTGCCAGCAGTTCCGGGACTAAGGGAAACATTCAGTACTTC	CASSSGTKGNIQYF
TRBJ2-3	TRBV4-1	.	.	TGCGCCAGCAGCCCCGAGACTAGGGGCACAGATACGCAGTATTTT	CASSPETRGTDTQYF
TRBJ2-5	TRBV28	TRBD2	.	TGTGCCAGCACCCGAGGAGGACTAGCGGGAGAAGAGACCCAGTACTTC	CASTRGGLAGEETQYF
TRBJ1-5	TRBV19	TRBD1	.	TGTGCCAGTAGTATAGGGACAGGGAAACTGCCCCAGCATTTT	CASSIGTGKLPQHF
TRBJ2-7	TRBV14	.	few	TGTGCCAGCAGCCAAACAGCAACCTACGAGCAGTACTTC	CASSQTATYEQYF
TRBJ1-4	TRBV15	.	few	TGTGCCACCAGCAGGGTCGCGGCTAATGAAAAACTGTTTTTT	CATSRVAANEKLFF
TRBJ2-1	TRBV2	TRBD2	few	TGTGCCAGCAGTGAAAGCCTAGCGGGAGAGGGTGAGCAGTTCTTC	CASSESLAGEGEQFF
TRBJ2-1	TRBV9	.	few	TGTGCCAGCAGCTATTCTAGCGCCTTTGGGGATGAGCAGTTCTTC	CASSYSSAFGDEQFF